Described below is a single T cell receptor (beta chain) sequence and its context. Its antigen specificity is not known. No base quality values were provided; no much bigger clone lies one nucleotide off. The CDR3 regions of human TCRbeta chains were subjected to immunosequencing. Per the source publication's procedure: Repertoire TCRs were checked for matches against a reference library of SARS-CoV-2-specific TCRs that had been generated using the MIRA antigen-specificity platform. Breadth meant the fraction of unique TCRs that were SARS-CoV-2-associated, whereas depth meant the fraction of total T cells that were SARS-CoV-2-associated. Using the MIRA data, every spike-specific TCR was mapped to the spike region that the TCR reacted to and assigned to either a CD4 or a CD8 class. Log10-transformed breadth and depth values were compared by one-way ANOVA with Sidak's multiple comparisons tests. Imported from immuneACCESS, the table was reduced by TCRdb to in-frame sequences with V and J called. These copies leave out some clones; in studies compared against another copy, an unresolved V gene accounts for under half, and the cause of the remainder is not known. V and J calls and clone size are those listed in that table; D and trimming were worked out from the DNA. This sample gives 90,000 to 120,000 clones in total; over 85% of them show up just once. Of the sample, less than 5% is held by the ten largest clones.

The sample's time point, from its label and the paper: baseline before first vaccination. Vaccinee samples came from UK trials COV001 and COV002, including a single-blind randomized controlled phase 2/3 trial of AZD1222 (ChAdOx1 nCoV-19) in healthy adults. For TCRbeta chain sequencing, PBMC samples were collected from trial participants at day 0 and at day 28 after the second dose. The data were obtained in a study of T cell responses to AZD1222 COVID-19 vaccine (dated by TCRdb to the early 2020s). For the study in its entirety: AZD1222 recipients with second doses at about 4 weeks or about 12 weeks were pooled, because spike-specific TCR depth and breadth did not differ between schedules. A total of over 230 trial participants underwent TCR sequencing, of whom 207 had received two doses of AZD1222 and about 25 had received two doses of the MenACWY control vaccine. Enrollment into the trials was organized by age into subgroups of 18-55, 56-69 and 70-plus years, and those subgroups contained about 160, 30 and 59 TCR-sequenced participants, respectively. Broader findings and caveats from the paper: Most participants were white British and females outnumbered males, and the authors suggested that clonal diversity may have been underestimated. In the small 56-69-year group, the increase in depth fell short of significance, most likely because of low power. Nearly half of unique spike-specific TCRs reportedly recognized epitopes outside regions mutated in the B.1.351 and B.1.1.7 variants. The vaccine-associated CD4 TCRs covered the entire spike protein, and the dominant responses fell in regions 160-218 and 743-854. Conclusions about previously exposed vaccinees are limited because only 6 or 7 AZD1222 recipients were SARS-CoV-2 seropositive at baseline. Because no day 14 peak-response samples were available, the repertoires could be characterized only after the peak T cell response. Spike-specific TCR breadth and depth rose significantly after two AZD1222 doses compared with day 0 and with MenACWY recipients.

The sample consisted of peripheral blood, taken on day 0 of AZD1222 vaccination. The TCR comes from an adult in good health.

The nucleotides read TGTGCCAGCCGGCCTGGGCCCGGGGGTTCACCCCTCCACTTT. Its protein is CASRPGPGGSPLHF. The sequence is built from TRBV6-5 and TRBJ1-6, with TRBD1 tentatively as D gene (5 bases match). The CDR1 and CDR2 encoded by the germline V gene are MNHEY and SVGAGI. The CDR3 goes from the cysteine to the phenylalanine over 14 residues. The read is trimmed to its CDR3 DNA, 42 bases read in frame from base 1. Trimming costs V 8 bases and J 9 bases, and their ends lie 17 bases apart.